The present entry profiles one TCR delta chain with its context. From germline, CDR1 is GEAIGNYY and CDR2 EKD. Germline trimming cut 0 bases from V and 4 bases from J; bases unmatched to any gene: 12. The length of the CDR3 is 17 residues. This entry is derived from a study of gamma-delta T cells after stem cell transplantation. TCRdb re-called the RT-PCR reads with CATT. The sample carries thousands of delta-chain clones, around 5% recorded once. The rearrangement links TRDV2 to TRDJ1; 8 nucleotides agree with TRDD3. Sequencing was performed on gamma-delta T cells. The receptor was isolated from a human donor. It is not recorded whose cells these are; they may come from a transplant donor. The CDR3, as DNA: TGTGCCTGTGACACCGCCTTTACTGGGGGGGACTACGATAAACTCATCTTT. This translates into CACDTAFTGGDYDKLIF.